These 29 T cell receptor beta chains came from one sample sequenced in a study of identical twins. TCRdb re-called the 5' RACE reads with MiXCR, one entry per CDR3 protein. The sample contains some 500,000 distinct CDR3 sequences, roughly a fifth of which appear only once. The same sample was also studied in work on T cells expressing NK-cell markers.

The material sequenced was CD4+ T cells sorted from blood. All receptors come from a woman aged 18-29 years in good health.

The chain carries TRBV15 and TRBJ2-7; either TRBD1 or TRBD2 may supply D (5 bases each). The CDR3 extends over 13 amino acids. Germline CDR1 LNHNV, CDR2 YYDKDF (reference sequence). V was trimmed by 3 bases and J by 3 bases, leaving 9 bases between them. The CDR3 is CATSSGAFYEQYF. CDR3 DNA sequence: TGTGCCACCAGCAGCGGGGCTTTCTACGAGCAGTACTTC.

In its sample, this clonotype was seen a few times. The DNA of the CDR3 is TGCGCCAGCAGCTTGATCAACCAGCTGAACACTGAAGCTTTCTTT. It yields the protein CASSLINQLNTEAFF. The genes are TRBV5-1 and TRBJ1-1; no clear D gene. The CDR3 runs to 15 residues. The V gene lost 1 base and the J gene lost 0 bases, with 10 bases spanning the gap. The V gene's germline CDR1 is SGHRS and CDR2 YFSETQ.

In DNA form, the CDR3 reads TGTGCCTGGAGTGATACAGGGTTTAGCGGGGAGCTGTTTTTT. Its protein product is CAWSDTGFSGELFF. The chain combines TRBV30 with TRBJ2-2; weak D call: TRBD1 (6 bases). The germline V gene encodes CDR1 GTSNPN and CDR2 SVGIG (reference sequence). CDR3 length: 14 amino acids. Between the trimmed V and J ends, which lost 1 base and 7 bases, there was a span of 13 bases.

This rearrangement joins TRBV18 to TRBJ1-1, with TRBD1 matching 10 bases. CDR1 and CDR2 (germline): KGHSH, LQKENI. J was trimmed by 4 bases and V by 6 bases; bases with no gene match: 5. CDR3 length equals 14 residues. This CDR3 reads CASSRQGARTEAFF. CDR3 nucleotides: TGTGCCAGCTCGCGACAGGGGGCGCGCACTGAAGCTTTCTTT. Full variable domain (rest looked up from reference TRBV18 and TRBJ1-1): NAGVMQNPRHLVRRRGQEARLRCSPMKGHSHVYWYRQLPEEGLKFMVYLQKENIIDESGMPKERFSAEFPKEGPSILRIQQVVRGDSAAYFCASSRQGARTEAFFGQGTRLTVV.

This rearrangement joins TRBV6-5 to TRBJ2-5; D call uncertain. Trimming left V 2 bases short and J 1 base short, with 8 bases between. From germline, CDR1 is MNHEY and CDR2 SVGAGI. The CDR3 runs to 14 residues. The CDR3 region has the DNA TGTGCCAGCAGTTACGGACCGTTCCAAGAGACCCAGTACTTC. Encoded protein: CASSYGPFQETQYF.

V usage is TRBV7-2 and J usage is TRBJ2-5; D assignment may be TRBD1 or TRBD2 (5 bases each). V was clipped by 7 bases and J by 4 bases, with 16 bases between them. The length of the CDR3 is 14 residues. The germline V gene has CDR1 SGHTA and CDR2 FQGNSA. The CDR3 bases are TGTGCCAGCACCACTTCCCGGGACGGAGAGACCCAGTACTTC. Encoded protein: CASTTSRDGETQYF.

The rearrangement joins TRBV20-1 to TRBJ2-3; TRBD2 is a possible D gene (5 bases). Germline V lookup: CDR1 DFQATT, CDR2 SNEGSKA (reference sequence). V was trimmed by 1 base and J by 2 bases, leaving 16 bases between them. The CDR3 sequence is 16 residues long. CDR3 residues: CSARVRGSHHTDTQYF. For the CDR3, the DNA is TGCAGTGCTAGAGTCCGGGGAAGCCACCACACAGATACGCAGTATTTT.

The V and J genes are TRBV7-2 and TRBJ1-1, with D unresolved. The CDR3 contains 11 residues. Germline CDR1 is SGHTA and CDR2 is FQGNSA. V dropped 3 bases and J dropped 10 bases, with 9 bases sitting between them. The CDR3 loop reads CASSFFTRAFF. In DNA, the CDR3 is TGTGCCAGCAGCTTTTTCACGCGAGCTTTCTTT. The full variable domain, with the rest looked up from reference TRBV7-2 and TRBJ1-1, is GAGVSQSPSNKVTEKGKDVELRCDPISGHTALYWYRQSLGQGLEFLIYFQGNSAPDKSGLPSDRFSAERTGGSVSTLTIQRTQQEDSAVYLCASSFFTRAFFGQGTRLTVV.

V is TRBV6-6 and J is TRBJ2-7; TRBD2 might be the D (6 bases). CDR3 length: 13 residues. The germline gives CDR1 MNHNY, CDR2 SVGAGI (reference sequence). V was shortened by 7 bases and J by 3 bases, with 13 bases between the two germline ends. The CDR3 DNA is TGTGCCAGCATCAACCGGACTAACTACGAGCAGTACTTC. It translates to CASINRTNYEQYF.

The chain links TRBV24-1 to TRBJ2-1; D possibly corresponds to TRBD2 (5 bases). The CDR3 length is 11 residues. Trimming pared 9 bases from V and 9 bases from J, leaving 11 bases between. CDR1 is KGHDR and CDR2 is SFDVKD in the germline V gene. In nucleotides, the CDR3 is TGTGCCACCGCCTCTGGAGGTGAGCAGTTCTTC. Its protein product is CATASGGEQFF.

The V call is TRBV20-1, the J call TRBJ2-7; the match to TRBD2 covers 7 bases. The CDR3 is 15 amino acids. Germline values: CDR1 DFQATT, CDR2 SNEGSKA (reference sequence). V trimming: 3 bases; J trimming: 2 bases; junction bases outside the gene matches: 10. In DNA form, the CDR3 reads TGCAGTGCTAGTAAAAGAGCGGGGTACACCTACGAGCAGTACTTC. Protein sequence: CSASKRAGYTYEQYF.

This clonotype has more than one count but fewer than ten. The chain combines TRBV20-1 with TRBJ2-7; 7 nucleotides align to TRBD1. The trim removed 4 bases at V and 6 bases at J, leaving 9 bases unmatched. Germline V gives CDR1 DFQATT, CDR2 SNEGSKA (reference sequence). The CDR3 length is 13 residues. The CDR3 here is CSAIATGDSEQYF. The CDR3, as DNA: TGCAGTGCTATAGCCACAGGGGATTCCGAGCAGTACTTC.

This clonotype was picked up a small number of times. V usage is TRBV5-1 and J usage is TRBJ2-2, with 8 bases fitting TRBD2. From germline, CDR1 is SGHRS and CDR2 YFSETQ. The CDR3 contains 16 residues. Germline trimming cut 1 base from V and 5 bases from J; bases unmatched to any gene: 7. The CDR3 DNA reads TGCGCCAGCAGCTTGACGGTAGCGGGAATTACCGGGGAGCTGTTTTTT. This encodes CASSLTVAGITGELFF. Drawing the rest from reference TRBV5-1 and TRBJ2-2, the complete variable domain is KAGVTQTPRYLIKTRGQQVTLSCSPISGHRSVSWYQQTPGQGLQFLFEYFSETQRNKGNFPGRFSGRQFSNSRSEMNVSTLELGDSALYLCASSLTVAGITGELFFGEGSRLTVL.

This clonotype was detected a few times. The rearrangement links TRBV9 to TRBJ2-5; 7 bases fit TRBD2. The V gene's germline CDR1 is SGDLS and CDR2 YYNGEE. Unmatched junction bases numbered 16, after V lost 4 bases and J lost 4 bases. This CDR3 region has 17 residues. The CDR3 nucleotides are TGTGCCAGCAGCTTTTCCACTAGCGTGAGGCCCTCAGAGACCCAGTACTTC. Encoded protein: CASSFSTSVRPSETQYF.

This clonotype was detected a few times. The rearrangement uses TRBV9 and TRBJ1-1, with 7 bases identical to TRBD1. J gave up 5 bases and V 0 bases, and 4 bases lay outside the gene matches. Germline V gene sequence: CDR1 SGDLS, CDR2 YYNGEE. The CDR3 extends over 14 amino acids. CDR3 sequence: CASSVEGAGTEAFF. The CDR3 DNA is TGTGCCAGCAGCGTAGAGGGGGCAGGGACTGAAGCTTTCTTT.

This rearrangement joins TRBV20-1 to TRBJ1-5, with no clear D. This CDR3 spans 12 amino acids. V was pared by 4 bases and J by 3 bases, with 7 bases between. Germline V gives CDR1 DFQATT, CDR2 SNEGSKA (reference sequence). Written as DNA, the CDR3 is TGCAGTGCTACTCCGAACAATCAGCCCCAGCATTTT. This codes for CSATPNNQPQHF.

This clonotype was detected a few times. This chain uses TRBV7-9 with TRBJ2-3; the match to TRBD1 covers 11 bases. The CDR3 sequence is 16 residues long. Germline lookup yields CDR1 SEHNR and CDR2 FQNEAQ (reference sequence). Trimming removed 3 bases from V and 4 bases from J; junction bases left unmatched: 6. CDR3 bases: TGTGCCAGCAGCTTTGTTTGGACAGGGGGCGCAGATACGCAGTATTTT. Its translation: CASSFVWTGGADTQYF.

The chain has TRBV5-1 and TRBJ2-5; 12 bases agree with TRBD2. This CDR3 region has 16 residues. V lost 4 bases to trimming and J lost 2 bases; unmatched junction nucleotides: 6. Germline CDR1 is SGHRS and CDR2 is YFSETQ. The DNA of the CDR3 is TGCGCCAGCAGCAGGGGACTAGCGGGCCGTCAAGAGACCCAGTACTTC. Protein sequence: CASSRGLAGRQETQYF.

This clonotype was observed a handful of times. This chain links TRBV3-1 with TRBJ2-3, with unresolved D. CDR3 size: 15 residues. CDR1 LGHDT and CDR2 YNNKEL come from the germline V gene (reference sequence). The V end was cut by 2 bases, the J end by 1 base, with 10 bases between. CDR3 DNA sequence: TGTGCCAGCAGCCAACCCGGAGTCCGCACAGATACGCAGTATTTT. It is translated as CASSQPGVRTDTQYF.

This clonotype was found a few times. V and J are TRBV7-9 and TRBJ1-3, with TRBD1 as a possible D gene (5 bases). The CDR3 covers 15 residues. CDR1 and CDR2 from the germline V gene are SEHNR and FQNEAQ (reference sequence). Trimming removed 4 bases from V and 2 bases from J, with 12 bases in between. CDR3 loop: CASSSMGRAGNTIYF. CDR3 bases: TGTGCCAGCAGCTCGATGGGCAGGGCTGGAAACACCATATATTTT.

This clonotype was picked up a small number of times. V and J are TRBV20-1 and TRBJ2-1; 8 bases agree with TRBD2. The CDR3 covers 14 residues. The junction had 6 bases not matched to a gene; V was cut back by 6 bases and J by 2 bases. Germline values: CDR1 DFQATT, CDR2 SNEGSKA (reference sequence). The CDR3 reads CSASGGVTYNEQFF. CDR3 DNA: TGCAGTGCCTCGGGAGGGGTCACCTACAATGAGCAGTTCTTC.

This clonotype has a handful of counts. This chain uses TRBV7-9 with TRBJ2-1; 8 bases align to TRBD2. CDR3 length: 15 residues. Per the germline V gene, CDR1 is SEHNR and CDR2 is FQNEAQ (reference sequence). V lost 5 bases and J lost 6; bases outside the gene matches: 9. The CDR3 here is CASSVTTRGGNEQFF. CDR3 coding DNA: TGTGCCAGCAGCGTTACGACTCGGGGGGGCAATGAGCAGTTCTTC.

V is TRBV3-1 and J is TRBJ2-1, with D uncertain. Germline V gene lookup returns CDR1 LGHDT and CDR2 YNNKEL (reference sequence). This CDR3 region has 11 residues. Trimming removed 1 base at V and 8 bases at J, with 3 bases between. In DNA, the CDR3 is TGTGCCAGCAGCCAAGGGCATGAGCAGTTCTTC. Amino acid sequence: CASSQGHEQFF.

The CDR3 nucleotides read TGTGCCAGCAGCTTAGGGTACCACAATGAGCAGTTCTTC. This translates into CASSLGYHNEQFF. The rearrangement links TRBV11-2 to TRBJ2-1, with D uncertain. The germline CDR1 and CDR2 sequences are SGHAT and FQNNGV. The CDR3 consists of 13 residues. V was clipped by 1 base and J by 5 bases, with 6 bases between them. The variable domain in full, with the rest retrieved from reference TRBV11-2 and TRBJ2-1, is EAGVAQSPRYKIIEKRQSVAFWCNPISGHATLYWYQQILGQGPKLLIQFQNNGVVDDSQLPKDRFSAERLKGVDSTLKIQPAKLEDSAVYLCASSLGYHNEQFFGPGTRLTVL.

This clonotype has ten or more counts. The chain recombines TRBV7-9 with TRBJ1-6; maybe TRBD1 (5 bases). V was trimmed by 5 bases and J by 7 bases, leaving 12 bases between them. The CDR3 has 14 residues. Germline CDR1 reads SEHNR; CDR2 reads FQNEAQ (reference sequence). DNA for the CDR3: TGTGCCAGCAGCCACGGACAAATCAATTCACCCCTCCACTTT. It specifies CASSHGQINSPLHF.

This clonotype was recorded a few times. The rearrangement links TRBV10-3 to TRBJ1-1; 7 positions match TRBD1. Looked up from germline, CDR1 is ENHRY and CDR2 is SYGVKD. V was clipped by 9 bases and J by 4 bases; unmatched bases: 14. The CDR3 extends over 15 amino acids. The CDR3 DNA is TGTGCCATACGCCTTCAGGGGGAGGCGGGCACTGAAGCTTTCTTT. It encodes CAIRLQGEAGTEAFF.

The chain employs TRBV6-1 and TRBJ2-3, with D maybe TRBD2 (5 bases). Trimming shortened V by 7 bases and J by 5 bases, and 16 bases separated the two germline ends. CDR3 length: 14 residues. Germline-derived CDR1 and CDR2 are MNHNS and SASEGT. The CDR3: CASKRHGKEDTQYF. In DNA form, the CDR3 reads TGTGCCAGCAAAAGGCACGGGAAGGAAGATACGCAGTATTTT.

The rearrangement links TRBV12-3 or TRBV12-4 to TRBJ1-1; D ambiguous. V lost 3 bases, J lost 5 bases, and 31 bases lay in between. The CDR3 length is 20 residues. The CDR3 coding sequence is TGTGCCAGCAGTTTTCCTCCCCGCGTCCCCTCGAACCCAAAGGGTACTGAAGCTTTCTTT. Its protein is CASSFPPRVPSNPKGTEAFF.

This clonotype has ten or more counts. The junction differs from germline at one of its ends, possibly a read error. The chain joins TRBV5-1 to TRBJ2-6; D tentatively reads TRBD1 or TRBD2 (6 bases each). The V gene's germline CDR1 is SGHRS and CDR2 YFSETQ. CDR3 length equals 16 residues. This CDR3 is CASSLGGGSGANVLTF. CDR3 nucleotide sequence: TGTGCCAGCAGCTTAGGAGGGGGCTCTGGGGCCAACGTCCTGACTTTC.